The rows below give T cell receptor beta chains drawn from one sample of a study of T cell responses to AZD1222 COVID-19 vaccine. Here immunoSEQ multiplex PCR was the method, and the copy in TCRdb shows in-frame clones only, minus some. The sample contains some 170,000 clones, about 92% of which appear only once. Specimen: peripheral blood, collected on day 0 of AZD1222 vaccination. The receptors shown here come from an adult in good health. Each CDR3 is given with its conserved first and last residue. D genes are given only for firm matches. Not all rows give a size; the values are once, few, many and, for expanded clones, a class.

clone size: few
D gene: -
V gene: TRBV9
J gene: TRBJ2-7
CDR3 protein: CASSVSAGDEQYF
CDR3 DNA: TGTGCCAGCAGCGTCTCTGCGGGCGACGAGCAGTACTTC

clone size: -
D gene: TRBD2
V gene: TRBV30
J gene: TRBJ2-1
CDR3 protein: CAWGTGLAGNEQFF
CDR3 DNA: TGTGCCTGGGGGACCGGGCTAGCGGGAAATGAGCAGTTCTTC

clone size: -
D gene: -
V gene: TRBV12-3/TRBV12-4
J gene: TRBJ2-5
CDR3 protein: CASRWGAGETQYF
CDR3 DNA: TGTGCCAGCAGGTGGGGGGCTGGGGAGACCCAGTACTTC

clone size: -
D gene: -
V gene: TRBV25-1
J gene: TRBJ1-2
CDR3 protein: CASSLERFYGYTF
CDR3 DNA: TGTGCCAGCAGTCTAGAACGATTCTATGGCTACACCTTC

clone size: -
D gene: -
V gene: TRBV28
J gene: TRBJ2-7
CDR3 protein: CASSRTPGSYEQYF
CDR3 DNA: TGTGCCAGCAGTAGGACACCCGGGTCCTACGAGCAGTACTTC

clone size: -
D gene: -
V gene: TRBV19
J gene: TRBJ2-4
CDR3 protein: CASRIKHDSAKNIQYF
CDR3 DNA: TGTGCCAGTAGAATAAAACACGACTCGGCCAAAAACATTCAGTACTTC

clone size: -
D gene: -
V gene: TRBV3-1/TRBV3-2
J gene: TRBJ2-7
CDR3 protein: CASSQYGGSEQYF
CDR3 DNA: TGTGCCAGCAGCCAATATGGGGGGAGCGAGCAGTACTTC

clone size: -
D gene: TRBD1
V gene: TRBV2
J gene: TRBJ2-2
CDR3 protein: CASEKGQANTGELFF
CDR3 DNA: TGTGCCAGCGAAAAGGGACAGGCGAACACCGGGGAGCTGTTTTTT

clone size: -
D gene: -
V gene: TRBV25-1
J gene: TRBJ1-6
CDR3 protein: CASLRTSAGYNSPLHF
CDR3 DNA: TGTGCCAGTCTCCGGACCTCAGCAGGCTATAATTCACCCCTCCACTTT

clone size: -
D gene: -
V gene: TRBV5-1
J gene: TRBJ2-5
CDR3 protein: CASSSLPSQETQYF
CDR3 DNA: TGCGCCAGCAGTTCCCTACCCTCCCAAGAGACCCAGTACTTC

clone size: once
D gene: TRBD1
V gene: TRBV18
J gene: TRBJ2-7
CDR3 protein: CASSPRAYGQVSYEQYF
CDR3 DNA: TGTGCCAGCTCACCACGGGCGTATGGACAGGTCTCCTACGAGCAGTACTTC

clone size: -
D gene: TRBD2
V gene: TRBV6-4
J gene: TRBJ2-2
CDR3 protein: CASSRTSGFANTGELFF
CDR3 DNA: TGTGCCAGCAGCCGGACTAGCGGGTTCGCGAACACCGGGGAGCTGTTTTTT

clone size: -
D gene: -
V gene: TRBV12-3/TRBV12-4
J gene: TRBJ1-6
CDR3 protein: CASSRGFGSPLHF
CDR3 DNA: TGTGCCAGCAGTAGAGGGTTTGGGTCACCCCTCCACTTT

clone size: -
D gene: -
V gene: TRBV28
J gene: TRBJ1-4
CDR3 protein: CASSPPYEKLFF
CDR3 DNA: TGTGCCAGCAGTCCTCCCTATGAAAAACTGTTTTTT

clone size: -
D gene: -
V gene: TRBV6-1
J gene: TRBJ2-3
CDR3 protein: CASSEGVGGLTDTQYF
CDR3 DNA: TGTGCCAGCAGTGAGGGCGTGGGGGGACTCACAGATACGCAGTATTTT

clone size: once
D gene: TRBD1
V gene: TRBV29-1
J gene: TRBJ1-3
CDR3 protein: CSVADRVEGNTIYF
CDR3 DNA: TGCAGCGTTGCGGACAGGGTAGAGGGAAACACCATATATTTT

clone size: -
D gene: -
V gene: TRBV4-1
J gene: TRBJ1-2
CDR3 protein: CASSPGPANYGYTF
CDR3 DNA: TGCGCCAGCAGTCCAGGGCCTGCTAACTATGGCTACACCTTC

clone size: -
D gene: TRBD1
V gene: TRBV30
J gene: TRBJ1-6
CDR3 protein: CAWNHRGAHNSPLHF
CDR3 DNA: TGTGCCTGGAACCACAGGGGCGCCCATAATTCACCCCTCCACTTT

clone size: -
D gene: -
V gene: TRBV6-6
J gene: TRBJ2-3
CDR3 protein: CASSHLAGDTDTQYF
CDR3 DNA: TGTGCCAGCAGTCACCTAGCTGGGGACACAGATACGCAGTATTTT

clone size: -
D gene: -
V gene: TRBV25-1
J gene: TRBJ1-2
CDR3 protein: CASNRGYGYTF
CDR3 DNA: TGTGCCAGCAACCGGGGCTATGGCTACACCTTC

clone size: -
D gene: -
V gene: TRBV7-9
J gene: TRBJ1-1
CDR3 protein: CASSPTANTEAFF
CDR3 DNA: TGTGCCAGCAGCCCGACAGCTAACACTGAAGCTTTCTTT

clone size: -
D gene: -
V gene: TRBV9
J gene: TRBJ1-4
CDR3 protein: CASSVGQGFGEKLFF
CDR3 DNA: TGTGCCAGCAGCGTAGGCCAGGGCTTTGGTGAAAAACTGTTTTTT

clone size: -
D gene: -
V gene: TRBV5-4
J gene: TRBJ2-1
CDR3 protein: CASSLAGDEQFF
CDR3 DNA: TGTGCCAGCAGCCTGGCCGGGGATGAGCAGTTCTTC

clone size: -
D gene: TRBD1
V gene: TRBV27
J gene: TRBJ2-2
CDR3 protein: CASSPTGLANTGELFF
CDR3 DNA: TGTGCCAGCAGCCCGACAGGGCTCGCGAACACCGGGGAGCTGTTTTTT

clone size: -
D gene: TRBD2
V gene: TRBV5-8
J gene: TRBJ2-5
CDR3 protein: CASQRGREGLAGLETQYF
CDR3 DNA: TGTGCCAGCCAGAGGGGTCGAGAGGGACTAGCGGGATTGGAGACCCAGTACTTC

clone size: -
D gene: TRBD2
V gene: TRBV4-1
J gene: TRBJ2-4
CDR3 protein: CASSQDHGGRASFSKNIQYF
CDR3 DNA: TGCGCCAGCAGCCAAGATCATGGCGGGAGGGCCTCGTTCTCCAAAAACATTCAGTACTTC

clone size: -
D gene: -
V gene: TRBV12-3/TRBV12-4
J gene: TRBJ2-5
CDR3 protein: CASSFAGKETQYF
CDR3 DNA: TGTGCCAGCAGTTTCGCAGGGAAAGAGACCCAGTACTTC

clone size: -
D gene: -
V gene: TRBV15
J gene: TRBJ1-2
CDR3 protein: CATSRVRGVQYGYTF
CDR3 DNA: TGTGCCACCAGCAGAGTGAGGGGGGTGCAGTATGGCTACACCTTC

clone size: -
D gene: TRBD2
V gene: TRBV5-4
J gene: TRBJ2-5
CDR3 protein: CASSPGTSQETQYF
CDR3 DNA: TGTGCCAGCAGCCCGGGGACTAGCCAAGAGACCCAGTACTTC

clone size: -
D gene: -
V gene: TRBV27
J gene: TRBJ1-5
CDR3 protein: CASSLQGSNQPQHF
CDR3 DNA: TGTGCCAGCAGTCTCCAGGGTAGCAATCAGCCCCAGCATTTT

clone size: once
D gene: TRBD1
V gene: TRBV29-1
J gene: TRBJ1-1
CDR3 protein: CSVEVRGTGVPEAFF
CDR3 DNA: TGCAGCGTTGAAGTTAGAGGGACAGGGGTGCCTGAAGCTTTCTTT

clone size: -
D gene: TRBD2
V gene: TRBV11-2
J gene: TRBJ2-1
CDR3 protein: CASSLAAGGREQFF
CDR3 DNA: TGTGCCAGCAGCTTAGCGGCGGGAGGCCGGGAGCAGTTCTTC

clone size: once
D gene: TRBD2
V gene: TRBV2
J gene: TRBJ2-3
CDR3 protein: CASSPVAGGYTDTQYF
CDR3 DNA: TGTGCCAGCAGCCCCGTCGCGGGAGGGTACACAGATACGCAGTATTTT

clone size: -
D gene: -
V gene: TRBV7-9
J gene: TRBJ1-4
CDR3 protein: CASSLARSPTNEKLFF
CDR3 DNA: TGTGCCAGCAGCTTAGCGCGGAGCCCAACTAATGAAAAACTGTTTTTT

clone size: -
D gene: -
V gene: TRBV21-1
J gene: TRBJ2-5
CDR3 protein: CASSKPTGTSGRGKTQYF
CDR3 DNA: TGTGCCAGCAGCAAACCGACCGGTACTAGCGGGAGGGGGAAGACCCAGTACTTC

clone size: -
D gene: -
V gene: TRBV6-5
J gene: TRBJ1-1
CDR3 protein: CASQSGTSGNTEAFF
CDR3 DNA: TGTGCCAGCCAGTCGGGGACCTCGGGGAACACTGAAGCTTTCTTT

clone size: -
D gene: -
V gene: TRBV19
J gene: TRBJ1-5
CDR3 protein: CASSPEGPTSNQPQHF
CDR3 DNA: TGTGCCAGTAGCCCCGAGGGACCTACTAGCAATCAGCCCCAGCATTTT

clone size: -
D gene: TRBD2
V gene: TRBV5-6
J gene: TRBJ2-1
CDR3 protein: CASSLGTSGRILYNEQFF
CDR3 DNA: TGTGCCAGCAGCTTGGGGACTAGCGGGAGGATTCTATACAATGAGCAGTTCTTC

clone size: -
D gene: TRBD1
V gene: TRBV5-1
J gene: TRBJ1-1
CDR3 protein: CASTYQGGTEAFF
CDR3 DNA: TGCGCCAGCACATATCAGGGGGGGACTGAAGCTTTCTTT

clone size: few
D gene: TRBD1
V gene: TRBV7-9
J gene: TRBJ1-2
CDR3 protein: CASSFSQGYGYTF
CDR3 DNA: TGTGCCAGCAGCTTTTCACAGGGGTATGGCTACACCTTC

clone size: -
D gene: -
V gene: TRBV7-2
J gene: TRBJ2-7
CDR3 protein: CASSATPPYEQYF
CDR3 DNA: TGTGCCAGCAGCGCGACCCCACCCTATGAACAGTACTTC

clone size: -
D gene: TRBD2
V gene: TRBV5-6
J gene: TRBJ2-1
CDR3 protein: CASSLTSGSASSYNEQFF
CDR3 DNA: TGTGCCAGCAGCTTGACTAGCGGGAGCGCTAGCTCCTACAATGAGCAGTTCTTC

clone size: once
D gene: -
V gene: TRBV9
J gene: TRBJ2-7
CDR3 protein: CASSGGESSYEQYF
CDR3 DNA: TGTGCCAGCAGCGGAGGGGAATCTTCCTACGAGCAGTACTTC

clone size: -
D gene: TRBD1
V gene: TRBV2
J gene: TRBJ1-5
CDR3 protein: CASRGDSYNQPQHF
CDR3 DNA: TGTGCCAGCAGGGGGGACAGCTACAATCAGCCCCAGCATTTT

clone size: -
D gene: -
V gene: TRBV5-1
J gene: TRBJ1-1
CDR3 protein: CASSLAGTHNTEAFF
CDR3 DNA: TGCGCCAGCAGCTTGGCCGGCACCCATAACACTGAAGCTTTCTTT

clone size: -
D gene: -
V gene: TRBV6-5
J gene: TRBJ1-1
CDR3 protein: CASRTPRRDTEAFF
CDR3 DNA: TGTGCCAGCAGGACACCTCGTAGGGACACTGAAGCTTTCTTT